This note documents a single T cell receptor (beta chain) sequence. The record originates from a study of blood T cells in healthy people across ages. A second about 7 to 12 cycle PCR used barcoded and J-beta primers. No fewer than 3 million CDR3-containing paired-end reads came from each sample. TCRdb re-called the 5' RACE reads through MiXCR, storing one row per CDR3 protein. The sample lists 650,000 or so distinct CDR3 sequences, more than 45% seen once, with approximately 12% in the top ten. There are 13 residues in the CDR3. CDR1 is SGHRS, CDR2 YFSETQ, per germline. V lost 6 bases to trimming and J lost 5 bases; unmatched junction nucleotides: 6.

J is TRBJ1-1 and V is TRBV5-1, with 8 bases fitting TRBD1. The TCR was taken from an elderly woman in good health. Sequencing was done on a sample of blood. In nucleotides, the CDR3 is TGCGCCAGCAAGGTGACAGGGGAAACTGAAGCTTTCTTT. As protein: CASKVTGETEAFF.